The 31 T cell receptor beta chains below all came from one sample that was sequenced in a study of OX40 agonist ivuxolimab in advanced cancers. The assay was immunoSEQ multiplex PCR, and TCRdb's table has in-frame clones only and misses some. There are about 81,000 clones in the sample; just over 90% occur only once, and 13% to 15% lies in the top ten. The sequences come from CD4+ or CD8+ T cells sorted from blood, collected in a trial of the OX40 agonist ivuxolimab. The receptors stem from an adult with an advanced solid tumor such as melanoma, head and neck, liver or kidney cancer.

The V gene is TRBV27, the J gene TRBJ2-7; D not certain. Trimming left V 2 bases short and J 3 bases short, with 8 bases between. CDR3 length: 13 residues. Germline V lookup: CDR1 MNHEY, CDR2 SMNVEV (reference sequence). CDR3 amino acids: CASSLRHLYEQYF. Here the CDR3 DNA reads TGTGCCAGCAGTTTAAGACATCTCTACGAGCAGTACTTC.

The chain couples TRBV29-1 to TRBJ2-7, with 10 bases that match TRBD2. V dropped 4 bases and J dropped 4; count of bases not matched to a gene: 4. CDR1 is SQVTM and CDR2 is ANQGSEA in the germline V gene. The CDR3 consists of 13 residues. The chain's CDR3 is CSVGASGSYEQYF. The CDR3, as DNA: TGCAGCGTTGGGGCTAGCGGGAGTTACGAGCAGTACTTC.

V and J are TRBV28 and TRBJ1-2, with D possibly TRBD1 on 6 matching bases. The ends were cut back, 6 bases at V and 3 bases at J, with 17 bases in the middle. Germline V gene data show CDR1 as MDHEN and CDR2 as SYDVKM. CDR3 length equals 15 residues. In DNA, the CDR3 is TGTGCCAGCAGCCCCTGGGGGGGCGAAGACTATGGCTACACCTTC. It encodes CASSPWGGEDYGYTF.

This clone was recorded once. The V call is TRBV4-3, the J call TRBJ2-5; the D gene is possibly TRBD2 (6 bases). V lost 0 bases to trimming and J lost 7 bases, with 12 bases between them. The CDR3 is 14 residues long. Looked up from germline, CDR1 is LGHNA and CDR2 is YSLEER. CDR3: CASSQDSNGGTQYF. CDR3 sequence (DNA): TGCGCCAGCAGCCAAGATAGCAACGGGGGGACCCAGTACTTC.

The chain is built from TRBV4-3 and TRBJ2-7, with D possibly matching TRBD2 (6 bases). Per the germline V gene, CDR1 is LGHNA and CDR2 is YSLEER. V was clipped by 4 bases and J by 2 bases, with 15 bases between them. The CDR3 is 15 amino acids. CDR3 region: CASSLFREWAYEQYF. The DNA for the CDR3 is TGCGCCAGCAGCCTCTTTCGGGAGTGGGCCTACGAGCAGTACTTC.

CDR3 protein: CATSSGNEQFF. CDR3 in DNA: TGTGCCACCAGTTCAGGGAATGAGCAGTTCTTC. This chain uses TRBV15 with TRBJ2-1; D might be TRBD1 (5 bases). Germline lookup yields CDR1 LNHNV and CDR2 YYDKDF (reference sequence). The CDR3 is made up of 11 amino acids. V shed 6 bases and J shed 7 bases, with 7 bases lying between them.

V is TRBV5-6 and J is TRBJ1-6; D call uncertain. This CDR3 region has 14 residues. Germline V gives CDR1 SGHDT, CDR2 YYEEEE. Trimming left V 0 bases short and J 6 bases short, with 7 bases between. This CDR3 reads CASSLDGFNSPLHF. DNA for the CDR3: TGTGCCAGCAGCTTGGACGGGTTTAATTCACCCCTCCACTTT.

V is TRBV5-6 and J is TRBJ2-7, with 9 nucleotides matching TRBD1. Per germline, CDR1 SGHDT and CDR2 YYEEEE. This CDR3 contains 15 residues. The trim removed 5 bases at V and 1 base at J, leaving 7 bases unmatched. CDR3 loop: CASRNPGQGSYEQYF. For the CDR3, the DNA is TGTGCCAGCAGAAACCCGGGACAGGGATCCTACGAGCAGTACTTC.

This clone came up once. This sequence joins TRBV5-1 and TRBJ2-7; weak D call: TRBD2 (6 bases). V lost 2 bases and J lost 0, with 15 bases in between. Germline V lookup: CDR1 SGHRS, CDR2 YFSETQ. This CDR3 has 16 residues. The CDR3: CASSLGLAISSYEQYF. The CDR3, as DNA: TGCGCCAGCAGCTTAGGCCTAGCGATTAGCTCCTACGAGCAGTACTTC.

The chain uses TRBV4-3 and TRBJ2-1, with 8 bases identical to TRBD1. The CDR3 runs 16 residues. The V and J ends lost 0 bases and 2 bases, in that order; junction bases with no gene match: 3. Germline V gives CDR1 LGHNA, CDR2 YSLEER. In DNA, the CDR3 is TGCGCCAGCAGCCAAGATCACAGGGGGGCCTACAATGAGCAGTTCTTC. It encodes CASSQDHRGAYNEQFF.

The CDR3 loop reads CASSQDRAGGYTEQFF. CDR3 nucleotide sequence: TGTGCCAGCAGCCAAGATAGGGCAGGGGGATATACTGAGCAGTTCTTC. The chain links TRBV14 to TRBJ2-1; 7 nucleotides align to TRBD1. With 0 bases clipped from V and 9 bases from J, the junction kept 11 bases outside the gene matches. Germline CDR1 is SGHDN and CDR2 is FVKESK. The CDR3 is 16 amino acids.

The V and J genes are TRBV5-4 and TRBJ2-7, with D possibly called TRBD1 or TRBD2 (5 bases each). Germline CDR1 is SGHNT and CDR2 is YYREEE (reference sequence). The CDR3 is 14 residues long. The ends were cut back, 1 base at V and 2 bases at J, with 10 bases in the middle. The CDR3 region is CASSLYGGTYEQYF. In DNA, the CDR3 is TGTGCCAGCAGCTTGTATGGGGGAACCTACGAGCAGTACTTC.

The chain has TRBV15 and TRBJ1-1; the D is unclear. In germline, CDR1 is LNHNV, CDR2 YYDKDF (reference sequence). The CDR3 is 15 residues long. Trimming cost V 5 bases and J 1 base, with 14 bases left between them. DNA for the CDR3: TGTGCCACCAGCCAAAGCGGGCTCCAGAACACTGAAGCTTTCTTT. This codes for CATSQSGLQNTEAFF.

The V gene is TRBV6-5, the J gene TRBJ2-1; D possibly corresponds to TRBD2 (6 bases). Per germline, CDR1 MNHEY and CDR2 SVGAGI. This CDR3 is built from 13 residues. Trimming pared 8 bases from V and 4 bases from J, leaving 12 bases between. Here the CDR3 reads CASGTDLYNEQFF. The DNA for the CDR3 is TGTGCCAGCGGGACTGACCTTTACAATGAGCAGTTCTTC.

This chain links TRBV27 with TRBJ2-7, with D perhaps TRBD2 (5 bases). The CDR3 runs to 18 residues. Trimming removed 6 bases at V and 0 bases at J, with 24 bases between. Germline values: CDR1 MNHEY, CDR2 SMNVEV (reference sequence). This CDR3 reads CASSLIPLRGGLSYEQYF. The CDR3 DNA follows: TGTGCCAGCAGCTTAATACCACTCCGAGGAGGCCTCTCCTACGAGCAGTACTTC.

The rearrangement uses TRBV19 and TRBJ2-1, with 11 bases that match TRBD2. The CDR3 is 15 residues long. V gave up 7 bases and J gave up 4 bases; unmatched junction bases: 6. Germline V gene data show CDR1 as LNHDA and CDR2 as SQIVND (reference sequence). The CDR3 nucleotides are TGTGCCAGTACCCCTACTAGCGGGGGTTACAATGAGCAGTTCTTC. It yields the protein CASTPTSGGYNEQFF.

The CDR3, as DNA: TGTGCCAGCAGCGTAGAAGGAGCAACTAATGAAAAACTGTTTTTT. Translating gives CASSVEGATNEKLFF. The V gene is TRBV9, the J gene TRBJ1-4; D call uncertain. Germline V lookup: CDR1 SGDLS, CDR2 YYNGEE. V lost 0 bases and J 0 bases, leaving 6 bases between the germline ends. The length of the CDR3 is 15 residues.

In DNA, the CDR3 is TGTGCCAGCAGCTCCCTGACAGGCGCGCTTTACGAGCAGTACTTC. It encodes CASSSLTGALYEQYF. V and J are TRBV7-2 and TRBJ2-7, with D maybe TRBD1 (6 bases). The CDR3 covers 15 residues. Germline CDR1 reads SGHTA; CDR2 reads FQGNSA. V lost 4 bases and J 4 bases, leaving 17 bases between the germline ends.

The J gene is TRBJ2-7, the V gene TRBV4-3; D possibly corresponds to TRBD1 (5 bases). The CDR3 has 13 residues. Trimming took 3 bases from V and 2 from J, leaving 8 bases between them. Germline lookup yields CDR1 LGHNA and CDR2 YSLEER. The CDR3 is CASSQDMAYEQYF. Written as DNA, the CDR3 is TGCGCCAGCAGCCAGGACATGGCCTACGAGCAGTACTTC.

There are a few counts of this clone. The CDR3 bases are TGTGCCAGCAGTTTTCAGGGTAACACTGAAGCTTTCTTT. This sequence encodes CASSFQGNTEAFF. The gene calls are TRBV27 and TRBJ1-1, with D possibly TRBD1 on 5 matching bases. Trimming took 3 bases from V and 2 from J, leaving 7 bases between them. CDR1 and CDR2 from the germline V gene are MNHEY and SMNVEV (reference sequence). The length of the CDR3 is 13 residues.

The chain combines TRBV7-2 with TRBJ1-1; no clear D. Trimming took 1 base from V and 2 from J, leaving 14 bases between them. CDR1 and CDR2 (germline): SGHTA, FQGNSA. The length of the CDR3 is 16 residues. CDR3 nucleotide sequence: TGTGCCAGCAGCTTAGGGTTCCTCTCCACTAACACTGAAGCTTTCTTT. This translates into CASSLGFLSTNTEAFF.

The V gene is TRBV19, the J gene TRBJ2-3; 14 bases fit TRBD2. Germline values: CDR1 LNHDA, CDR2 SQIVND (reference sequence). This CDR3 has 16 amino acids. The V gene end was trimmed by 7 bases and the J gene end by 6 bases; junction bases not matched to a gene: 9. The CDR3 DNA reads as TGTGCCAGTAACCCCGGGACTAGCGGGAGAGGGGATACGCAGTATTTT. It codes for CASNPGTSGRGDTQYF.

This clone appeared a single time. The rearrangement links TRBV6-5 to TRBJ1-1; D call uncertain. CDR1 and CDR2 from the germline V gene are MNHEY and SVGAGI. V lost 6 bases, J lost 3 bases, and 5 bases lay in between. The CDR3 consists of 11 residues. CDR3 sequence reads: CASRRDTEAFF. For the CDR3, the DNA is TGTGCCAGCAGGAGGGACACTGAAGCTTTCTTT.

The V call is TRBV14, the J call TRBJ2-2; D is unclear. The CDR3 is made up of 15 amino acids. The ends were cut back, 1 base at V and 1 base at J, with 7 bases in the middle. The germline V gene encodes CDR1 SGHDN and CDR2 FVKESK. The CDR3 sequence is CASSQGRRNTGELFF. CDR3 coding DNA: TGTGCCAGCAGCCAAGGTCGGCGGAACACCGGGGAGCTGTTTTTT.

This rearrangement joins TRBV4-1 to TRBJ2-3, with D unclear. Between the trimmed V and J ends, which lost 2 bases and 4 bases, there was a span of 10 bases. The CDR3 spans 14 residues. Germline CDR1 is MGHRA and CDR2 is YSYEKL. The CDR3 coding sequence is TGCGCCAGCAGCCAAAATAGAGAAGCAGATACGCAGTATTTT. This sequence encodes CASSQNREADTQYF.

The chain links TRBV25-1 to TRBJ2-5, with D uncertain. The CDR3 loop spans 13 amino acids. Trimming left V 1 base short and J 7 bases short, with 10 bases between. CDR1 and CDR2 (germline): MGHDK, SYGVNS. CDR3 sequence: CASSELGFATQYF. DNA for the CDR3: TGTGCCAGCAGTGAATTGGGGTTCGCGACCCAGTACTTC.

The genes are TRBV4-2 and TRBJ1-1, with 8 bases that match TRBD1. The germline V gene encodes CDR1 LGHNA and CDR2 YNFKEQ. This CDR3 is built from 16 residues. After removal of 4 bases from V and 0 bases from J, the junction contained 7 bases not matched to a gene. CDR3 sequence: CASSLGTGDMNTEAFF. Here the CDR3 DNA reads TGTGCCAGCAGCCTCGGGACAGGAGACATGAACACTGAAGCTTTCTTT.

The rearrangement joins TRBV4-1 to TRBJ2-1; TRBD2 agrees at 7 bases. The germline V gene encodes CDR1 MGHRA and CDR2 YSYEKL. The CDR3 has 16 amino acids. J gave up 9 bases and V 0 bases, and 11 bases lay outside the gene matches. The CDR3 loop reads CASSQDSGLGSREQFF. The CDR3 region has the DNA TGCGCCAGCAGCCAAGACTCAGGACTAGGCTCCCGTGAGCAGTTCTTC.

The CDR3: CASSRGQRNGYTF. In DNA, the CDR3 is TGTGCCAGCAGCCGGGGACAGAGGAATGGCTACACCTTC. The chain couples TRBV21-1 to TRBJ1-2; TRBD1 is taken as the D call from the table, unchecked against the DNA. TRBV21-1 is flagged as a pseudogene. This CDR3 region has 13 residues.

This chain links TRBV9 with TRBJ2-5; no firm D call. The ends were cut back, 4 bases at V and 3 bases at J, with 10 bases in the middle. The germline V gene encodes CDR1 SGDLS and CDR2 YYNGEE. There are 13 residues in the CDR3. CDR3 bases: TGTGCCAGCAGCAGTCTAGGGAAAGAGACCCAGTACTTC. Amino acid sequence: CASSSLGKETQYF.

This chain links TRBV27 with TRBJ2-3; TRBD2 matches at 10 bases. CDR3 length: 15 amino acids. The germline CDR1 and CDR2 sequences are MNHEY and SMNVEV (reference sequence). J lost 2 bases, V lost 4 bases, and 3 bases had no gene match. The chain's CDR3 is CASSWTSGYTDTQYF. In DNA, the CDR3 is TGTGCCAGCAGTTGGACTAGCGGCTACACAGATACGCAGTATTTT.